Detailed here is one T cell receptor beta chain. Sequenced by immunoSEQ multiplex PCR; TCRdb stores in-frame clones only, minus some. The sample gives approximately 150,000 clones, about 91% of which show up once; 2% to 2.5% is in the top ten. CDR3 length: 16 residues. With 6 bases removed from V and 2 bases from J, the gap between germline ends came to 19 bases. Per the germline V gene, CDR1 is LNHDA and CDR2 is SQIVND (reference sequence). This sample is drawn from a study of control samples from healthy donors and cancer patients. V and J are TRBV19 and TRBJ1-2; maybe TRBD1 (5 bases). The TCR comes from a woman in her thirties or forties in good health. Source material: blood. CDR3 DNA sequence: TGTGCCAGTAGACGCCCCTTGGCAGGGATGAACTATGGCTACACCTTC. Its protein is CASRRPLAGMNYGYTF.